This T cell receptor (beta chain) derives from a study of CD8+CD57+ T cells in acquired aplastic anemia. Study summary: Mean yield of DNA from sorted CD4+ and CD8+ cells was 3.2 ug. Study outcomes and limitations: Controls and patients did not differ significantly in CD8+ Simpson's diversity.

Using genomic DNA as the template, TCR beta VDJ and CDR3 profiling was carried out. Each CDR3 protein gets one entry after TCRdb re-called the reads with MiXCR. The sample records 170,000 or so distinct CDR3 sequences, roughly three fifths being singletons. To note about this clonotype: Its target is unknown.

V dropped 3 bases and J dropped 0 bases, with 10 bases sitting between them. This CDR3 spans 14 amino acids. Per the germline V gene, CDR1 is DFQATT and CDR2 is SNEGSKA (reference sequence). By flow cytometry, patients selected for sequencing had shown an expansion of CD8+CD57+ cells. This receptor was identified in a human donor with aplastic anemia. The chain is built from TRBV20-1 and TRBJ2-3; either TRBD1 or TRBD2 may supply D (6 bases each). Material: sorted CD4+, CD8+, or CD8+CD57+ T cells (not recorded which) from PBMCs. CDR3 sequence: CSARGGFSTDTQYF. Written as DNA, the CDR3 is TGCAGTGCTAGGGGGGGCTTCAGCACAGATACGCAGTATTTT.